The 17 T cell receptor beta chains listed next were all sequenced from one sample in a study of identical twins. TCRdb reprocessed the 5' RACE reads with MiXCR, giving one entry per CDR3 protein. The sample comprises 570,000 or so distinct CDR3 sequences, just under 10% of which are singletons, and 2.5% to 3.5% rests with the top ten. These same data were also listed under a study on yellow fever vaccine responses in identical twins.

The material sequenced was PBMCs. Source of these receptors: a woman aged 18-35 years in good health.

This clonotype was observed a few times. The chain couples TRBV30 to TRBJ2-1, with TRBD2 identical over 7 bases. V trimming: 7 bases; J trimming: 4 bases; junction bases outside the gene matches: 7. Germline V lookup: CDR1 GTSNPN, CDR2 SVGIG (reference sequence). The CDR3 is 13 amino acids. The DNA for the CDR3 is TGTGCCTCCGATAGCGGGTCTTACAATGAGCAGTTCTTC. This gives the protein CASDSGSYNEQFF.

This clonotype showed up many times. V is TRBV7-9 and J is TRBJ2-1; D is ambiguous. Trimming took 1 base from V and 4 from J, leaving 11 bases between them. The CDR3 length is 15 residues. Germline CDR1 reads SEHNR; CDR2 reads FQNEAQ (reference sequence). CDR3 sequence reads: CASSLVVGPYNEQFF. The CDR3 DNA reads TGTGCCAGCAGCTTAGTGGTTGGTCCTTACAATGAGCAGTTCTTC.

The CDR3 bases are TGTGCCAGCCAAAATCCCCTAGCGGGGATGTACGAGCAGTACTTC. Translated, it gives CASQNPLAGMYEQYF. The V call is TRBV6-1, the J call TRBJ2-7; 9 bases align to TRBD2. With V trimmed by 8 bases and J by 4 bases, 12 bases remained unmatched. Germline V gives CDR1 MNHNS, CDR2 SASEGT. The CDR3 has 15 amino acids.

A few counts support this clonotype. The chain couples TRBV6-2 or TRBV6-3 to TRBJ2-5, with D maybe TRBD1 (8 bases). The germline V gene encodes CDR1 MNHEY and CDR2 SVGEGT. The CDR3 consists of 13 residues. V gave up 6 bases and J gave up 7 bases, with 15 bases separating them. CDR3 region: CASSPNRGGTQYF. DNA of the CDR3: TGTGCCAGCAGCCCGAACAGGGGGGGGACCCAGTACTTC.

Only a few counts were recorded for this clonotype. The chain is built from TRBV7-2 and TRBJ2-7; no clear D. This CDR3 is 14 amino acids long. V lost 5 bases and J lost 2, with 13 bases in between. CDR1 and CDR2 from the germline V gene are SGHTA and FQGNSA. CDR3 nucleotides: TGTGCCAGCAGCACCAGGAAGTCAGCCTACGAGCAGTACTTC. Translating it yields CASSTRKSAYEQYF.

V and J are TRBV27 and TRBJ1-1; D may be TRBD1 (5 bases). The CDR3 spans 14 residues. Trimming took 3 bases from V and 2 from J, leaving 10 bases between them. Germline V gene data show CDR1 as MNHEY and CDR2 as SMNVEV (reference sequence). The CDR3 loop reads CASSFGGHNTEAFF. DNA of the CDR3: TGTGCCAGCAGTTTTGGGGGTCACAACACTGAAGCTTTCTTT.

Worth noting for this clonotype: As the CDR3 is not closed by the conserved phenylalanine or tryptophan, this likely results from a read error. This chain connects TRBV7-8 to TRBJ2-5, with TRBD2 identical over 15 bases. V was pared by 1 base and J by 4 bases, with 4 bases of the junction left unmatched. CDR1 and CDR2 (germline): SGHVS, FQNEAQ. The CDR3 covers 17 residues. The CDR3 sequence is CASSLVPGLAGGETQYL. The CDR3 DNA reads as TGTGCCAGCAGCTTAGTTCCGGGACTAGCGGGAGGAGAGACCCAGTACCTC.

The chain is built from TRBV20-1 and TRBJ1-5; D may be TRBD1 (5 bases). Germline V lookup: CDR1 DFQATT, CDR2 SNEGSKA (reference sequence). V was trimmed by 6 bases and J by 1 base, leaving 13 bases between them. The length of the CDR3 is 14 residues. CDR3 amino acids: CSARKRGSNQPQHF. The CDR3 coding sequence is TGCAGTGCGAGGAAGAGGGGCAGCAATCAGCCCCAGCATTTT.

This rearrangement joins TRBV9 to TRBJ1-3; 8 bases are a match to TRBD1. Germline CDR1 is SGDLS and CDR2 is YYNGEE. V was pared by 0 bases and J by 4 bases, with 6 bases of the junction left unmatched. This CDR3 is 16 amino acids long. The CDR3 nucleotides are TGTGCCAGCAGCGTAGCCCCGACAGGGGAAGGAAACACCATATATTTT. Residues: CASSVAPTGEGNTIYF.

This clonotype was seen repeatedly, ten times or more. The CDR3 spells CASSSGVNQETQYF. In DNA form, the CDR3 reads TGTGCCAGCAGTTCTGGAGTAAATCAAGAGACCCAGTACTTC. The J gene is TRBJ2-5, the V gene TRBV12-3 or TRBV12-4; D call uncertain. This CDR3 is built from 14 residues. The ends were cut back, 4 bases at V and 2 bases at J, with 11 bases in the middle.

This chain links TRBV30 with TRBJ1-1; D possibly corresponds to TRBD1 (5 bases). This CDR3 contains 13 residues. Per germline, CDR1 GTSNPN and CDR2 SVGIG (reference sequence). With 2 bases removed from V and 2 bases from J, the gap between germline ends came to 9 bases. The CDR3 protein is CAWSRQTNTEAFF. CDR3 in DNA: TGTGCCTGGAGTAGACAGACCAACACTGAAGCTTTCTTT.

This clonotype was seen a few times. Here the CDR3 DNA reads TGCAGCGTTGGAGGGGTCGGGGAGCAGTTCTTC. Translating it yields CSVGGVGEQFF. This chain links TRBV29-1 with TRBJ2-1; D tentatively fits TRBD1 or TRBD2 (5 bases each). Between the trimmed V and J ends, which lost 4 bases and 10 bases, there was a span of 11 bases. The CDR3 spans 11 residues. CDR1 SQVTM and CDR2 ANQGSEA come from the germline V gene.

About this clonotype itself: Without the conserved terminal phenylalanine or tryptophan, this CDR3 likely stems from a read error. It is unclear where the CDR3 begins or ends on the DNA, so no DNA is shown, and the CDR3 is as TCRdb lists it. This chain joins TRBV20-1 and TRBJ2-3; TRBD1 is the table's D call, not checked against the DNA. The CDR3 length equals 8 residues, ends included. The germline V gene has CDR1 DFQATT and CDR2 SNEGSKA (reference sequence). The CDR3 loop is CSARKGPL.

This chain links TRBV7-9 with TRBJ2-2; D might be TRBD1 (5 bases). Trimming shortened V by 1 base and J by 0 bases, and 9 bases separated the two germline ends. The CDR3 is 16 residues long. CDR1 and CDR2 from the germline V gene are SEHNR and FQNEAQ (reference sequence). The CDR3 nucleotides are TGTGCCAGCAGCTTAGTGGGGCAAGCGAACACCGGGGAGCTGTTTTTT. Its protein product is CASSLVGQANTGELFF.

Many counts were recorded for this clonotype. This chain uses TRBV10-3 with TRBJ2-5, with 9 positions matching TRBD1. This CDR3 has 15 amino acids. Germline V gene sequence: CDR1 ENHRY, CDR2 SYGVKD. Germline trimming cut 5 bases from V and 1 base from J; bases unmatched to any gene: 5. The CDR3 nucleotides read TGTGCCATCAGTCGACAGGGGGGAATCCAAGAGACCCAGTACTTC. This codes for CAISRQGGIQETQYF.

Concerning this clonotype: Being one base from a much bigger clone, this may be a read error. The rearrangement joins TRBV29-1 to TRBJ2-2; 7 bases fit TRBD2. The CDR3 extends over 14 amino acids. Germline loops: CDR1 SQVTM, CDR2 ANQGSEA. The CDR3, as DNA: TGCAGCGTTGAAGGGACTAGAGTGGGCGGGGAGCTGTCTTTT. This gives the protein CSVEGTRVGGELSF.

This clonotype came up many times. This sequence joins TRBV12-3 or TRBV12-4 and TRBJ1-1; the match to TRBD1 covers 7 bases. V lost 0 bases to trimming and J lost 6 bases; unmatched junction nucleotides: 10. This CDR3 is built from 16 residues. The CDR3 here is CASSLALTGFGSEAFF. The CDR3 region has the DNA TGTGCCAGCAGTTTAGCATTGACAGGGTTCGGGTCTGAAGCTTTCTTT.